The 17 T cell receptor beta chains below were found in one sample sequenced in a study of control samples from healthy donors and cancer patients. Here immunoSEQ multiplex PCR was the method, and the copy in TCRdb shows in-frame clones only, minus some. The sample holds more than 95,000 clones, approximately 90% seen once. Specimen: blood. The receptors here all came from an older woman in good health.

CDR3 nucleotide sequence: TGCAGTGCTAGTATGGGAGCGCATGAGCAGTTCTTC. It codes for CSASMGAHEQFF. The chain is built from TRBV20-1 and TRBJ2-1, with D perhaps TRBD2 (5 bases). Germline V gene data show CDR1 as DFQATT and CDR2 as SNEGSKA (reference sequence). CDR3 size: 12 residues. V lost 3 bases and J lost 8, with 11 bases in between.

V gene TRBV24-1 combines with J gene TRBJ1-5; 7 bases match TRBD1. Germline CDR1 reads KGHDR; CDR2 reads SFDVKD. The CDR3 covers 13 residues. The trim removed 7 bases at V and 8 bases at J, leaving 7 bases unmatched. The CDR3 region has the DNA TGTGCCACCAGGGGAGGGGGCAGAGAGCCCCAGCATTTT. This translates into CATRGGGREPQHF.

This clone came up once. The genes are TRBV3-1 (or the pseudogene TRBV3-2) and TRBJ1-6; 8 bases line up with TRBD1. Germline values: CDR1 LGHDT, CDR2 YNNKEL (reference sequence). The V gene end was trimmed by 1 base and the J gene end by 10 bases; junction bases not matched to a gene: 9. This CDR3 region has 16 residues. CDR3 nucleotide sequence: TGTGCCAGCAGCCAAGGTGGAGACAGGGGTAAATCACCCCTCCACTTT. It encodes CASSQGGDRGKSPLHF.

The chain couples TRBV27 to TRBJ2-3, with a weak D call TRBD1 (6 bases). This CDR3 has 17 amino acids. Germline values: CDR1 MNHEY, CDR2 SMNVEV (reference sequence). V lost 4 bases and J lost 0, with 17 bases in between. The CDR3 sequence is CASSWLGQIGSTDTQYF. The DNA of the CDR3 is TGTGCCAGCAGTTGGCTCGGACAGATCGGTAGCACAGATACGCAGTATTTT.

The V call is TRBV5-1, the J call TRBJ1-1, with 12 nucleotides matching TRBD1. This CDR3 has 17 residues. Losses at the gene ends were 0 bases for V and 1 base for J; bases not matched to a gene: 4. Germline CDR1 is SGHRS and CDR2 is YFSETQ. For the CDR3, the DNA is TGCGCCAGCAGCTTGGAGGGACAGGGGGCCGGGAACACTGAAGCTTTCTTT. This encodes CASSLEGQGAGNTEAFF. The entire variable domain, with the rest obtained from reference TRBV5-1 and TRBJ1-1, is as follows: KAGVTQTPRYLIKTRGQQVTLSCSPISGHRSVSWYQQTPGQGLQFLFEYFSETQRNKGNFPGRFSGRQFSNSRSEMNVSTLELGDSALYLCASSLEGQGAGNTEAFFGQGTRLTVV.

The chain combines TRBV4-2 with TRBJ2-7; 9 bases match TRBD1. The ends lost 1 base at V and 4 bases at J; junction bases unmatched: 11. Germline V gene lookup returns CDR1 LGHNA and CDR2 YNFKEQ. CDR3 length: 17 residues. The CDR3 coding sequence is TGTGCCAGCAGCCAAGCTGGGACAGGGTACAAAAAATACGAGCAGTACTTC. It codes for CASSQAGTGYKKYEQYF.

This sequence joins TRBV5-4 and TRBJ2-3; 7 bases match TRBD2. The V gene end was trimmed by 3 bases and the J gene end by 4 bases; junction bases not matched to a gene: 11. The CDR3 contains 16 residues. Germline V gene data show CDR1 as SGHNT and CDR2 as YYREEE (reference sequence). CDR3 DNA: TGTGCCAGCAGCTCTAAGCGGGGAGTGAGAGCAGATACGCAGTATTTT. It codes for CASSSKRGVRADTQYF. Together with reference TRBV5-4 and TRBJ2-3, the CDR3 gives the full variable domain: ETGVTQSPTHLIKTRGQQVTLRCSSQSGHNTVSWYQQALGQGPQFIFQYYREEENGRGNFPPRFSGLQFPNYSSELNVNALELDDSALYLCASSSKRGVRADTQYFGPGTRLTVL.

The rearrangement uses TRBV4-2 and TRBJ1-4, with TRBD1 as a possible D gene (6 bases). CDR3 size: 17 residues. CDR1 and CDR2 (germline): LGHNA, YNFKEQ. V was trimmed by 0 bases and J by 4 bases, leaving 15 bases between them. CDR3 sequence: CASSQEARGRYNEKLFF. The CDR3 DNA reads as TGTGCCAGCAGCCAAGAGGCCAGGGGAAGATATAATGAAAAACTGTTTTTT.

This chain uses TRBV25-1 with TRBJ1-2; 8 nucleotides line up with TRBD1. Trimming cost V 3 bases and J 8 bases; bases outside gene matches: 11. CDR3 length: 15 amino acids. The germline V gene has CDR1 MGHDK and CDR2 SYGVNS. CDR3 region: CASSDPTQGEIGYTF. For the CDR3, the DNA is TGTGCCAGCAGTGACCCCACACAGGGGGAGATCGGCTACACCTTC.

This clone was seen just once. The chain employs TRBV7-8 and TRBJ2-5; D call uncertain. The V gene's germline CDR1 is SGHVS and CDR2 FQNEAQ. The ends were cut back, 2 bases at V and 4 bases at J, with 11 bases in the middle. This CDR3 region has 14 residues. Here the CDR3 DNA reads TGTGCCAGCAGCTTATCCAGCCCGGGAGAGACCCAGTACTTC. Protein sequence: CASSLSSPGETQYF.

The chain couples TRBV10-3 to TRBJ2-3, with a tentative D call TRBD2 (5 bases). CDR1 and CDR2 (germline): ENHRY, SYGVKD. The CDR3 has 12 amino acids. V was trimmed by 6 bases and J by 6 bases, leaving 10 bases between them. CDR3 nucleotides: TGTGCCATCAGCGGAGGCCTGGATACGCAGTATTTT. Its protein is CAISGGLDTQYF.

Comments on this clone: Other DNA sequences in the sample encode the same CDR3. The V gene is TRBV18, the J gene TRBJ1-1; D perhaps matches TRBD1 (6 bases). Germline CDR1 reads KGHSH; CDR2 reads LQKENI. Trimming removed 0 bases from V and 4 bases from J, with 6 bases in between. The CDR3 contains 13 residues. CDR3 nucleotides: TGTGCCAGCTCACCACCAGGGGGCACTGAAGCTTTCTTT. Amino acid sequence: CASSPPGGTEAFF.

J is TRBJ1-1 and V is TRBV9, with D uncertain. V lost 0 bases to trimming and J lost 7 bases, with 7 bases between them. The CDR3 runs to 12 residues. Germline loops: CDR1 SGDLS, CDR2 YYNGEE. The CDR3 here is CASSVATGEAFF. CDR3 sequence (DNA): TGTGCCAGCAGCGTAGCTACGGGTGAAGCTTTCTTT.

This chain links TRBV11-3 with TRBJ2-3; D may be TRBD2 (5 bases). The V end lost 6 bases, the J end lost 6 bases, and 10 bases lay between the germline ends. The CDR3 is 12 amino acids. Germline CDR1 reads SGHNT; CDR2 reads YENEEA. In nucleotides, the CDR3 is TGTGCCAGCAGTAATCGGAGGGATACGCAGTATTTT. It codes for CASSNRRDTQYF.

The V call is TRBV4-3, the J call TRBJ2-5, with a weak D call TRBD2 (6 bases). CDR1 LGHNA and CDR2 YSLEER come from the germline V gene. The V and J ends lost 4 bases and 3 bases respectively, with 9 bases between them. The CDR3 totals 13 residues. CDR3 amino acids: CASSRRREETQYF. CDR3 sequence (DNA): TGCGCCAGCAGCCGCCGGAGGGAAGAGACCCAGTACTTC.

The count of this clone is one. The chain links TRBV7-9 to TRBJ1-1, with D uncertain. Looked up from germline, CDR1 is SEHNR and CDR2 is FQNEAQ (reference sequence). The ends were cut back, 3 bases at V and 6 bases at J, with 11 bases in the middle. The CDR3 totals 13 residues. CDR3 protein: CASSFLHGSEAFF. CDR3 in DNA: TGTGCCAGCAGCTTCCTACACGGGTCTGAAGCTTTCTTT.

The rearrangement joins TRBV3-1 (or the pseudogene TRBV3-2) to TRBJ1-4, with D unclear. The V gene's germline CDR1 is LGHDT and CDR2 YNNKEL (reference sequence). The CDR3 contains 15 residues. V gave up 1 base and J gave up 8 bases, with 14 bases separating them. The CDR3 DNA sequence: TGTGCCAGCAGCCAAGTTGATCCCCGCGGGGAAAAACTGTTTTTT. Encoded protein: CASSQVDPRGEKLFF.